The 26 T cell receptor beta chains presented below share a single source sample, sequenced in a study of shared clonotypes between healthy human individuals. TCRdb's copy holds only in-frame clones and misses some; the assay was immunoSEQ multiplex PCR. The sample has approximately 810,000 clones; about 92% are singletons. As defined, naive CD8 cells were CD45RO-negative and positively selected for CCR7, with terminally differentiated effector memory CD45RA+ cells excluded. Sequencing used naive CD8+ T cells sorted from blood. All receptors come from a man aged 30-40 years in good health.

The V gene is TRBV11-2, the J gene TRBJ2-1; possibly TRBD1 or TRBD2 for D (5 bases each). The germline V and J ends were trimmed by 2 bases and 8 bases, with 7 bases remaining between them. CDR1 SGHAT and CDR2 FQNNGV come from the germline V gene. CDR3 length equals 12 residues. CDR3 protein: CASSLMGDEQFF. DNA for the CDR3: TGTGCCAGCAGCTTAATGGGGGATGAGCAGTTCTTC.

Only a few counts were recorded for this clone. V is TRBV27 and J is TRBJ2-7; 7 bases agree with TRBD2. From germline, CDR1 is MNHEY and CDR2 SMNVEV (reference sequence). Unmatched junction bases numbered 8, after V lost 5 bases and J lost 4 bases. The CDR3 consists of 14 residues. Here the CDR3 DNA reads TGTGCCAGCAGTGATCTCGGGGGGATATACGAGCAGTACTTC. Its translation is CASSDLGGIYEQYF.

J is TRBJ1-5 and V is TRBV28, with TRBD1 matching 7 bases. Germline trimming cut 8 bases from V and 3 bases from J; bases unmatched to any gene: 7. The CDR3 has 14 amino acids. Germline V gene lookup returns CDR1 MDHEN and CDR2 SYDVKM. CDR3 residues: CASLDRVHNQPQHF. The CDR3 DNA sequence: TGTGCCAGCCTTGACAGGGTGCACAATCAGCCCCAGCATTTT.

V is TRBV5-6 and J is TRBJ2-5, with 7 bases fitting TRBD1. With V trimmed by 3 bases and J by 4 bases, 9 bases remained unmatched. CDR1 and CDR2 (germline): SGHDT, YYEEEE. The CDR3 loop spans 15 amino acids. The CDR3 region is CASSSGTEYPETQYF. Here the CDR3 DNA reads TGTGCCAGCAGCTCAGGGACAGAGTATCCAGAGACCCAGTACTTC.

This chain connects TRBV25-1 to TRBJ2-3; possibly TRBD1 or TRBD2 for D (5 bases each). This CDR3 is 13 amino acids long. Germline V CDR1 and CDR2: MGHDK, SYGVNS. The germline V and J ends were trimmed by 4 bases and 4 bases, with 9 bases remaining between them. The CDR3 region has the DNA TGTGCCAGCAGTGGGGGGATCTCAGATACGCAGTATTTT. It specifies CASSGGISDTQYF.

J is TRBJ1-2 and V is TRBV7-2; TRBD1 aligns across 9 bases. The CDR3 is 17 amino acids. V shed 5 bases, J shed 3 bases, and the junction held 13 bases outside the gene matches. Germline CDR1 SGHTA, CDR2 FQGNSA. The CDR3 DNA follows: TGTGCCAGCAGCCCGGAGCTGGGACAGGGCTTTGACTATGGCTACACCTTC. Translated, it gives CASSPELGQGFDYGYTF.

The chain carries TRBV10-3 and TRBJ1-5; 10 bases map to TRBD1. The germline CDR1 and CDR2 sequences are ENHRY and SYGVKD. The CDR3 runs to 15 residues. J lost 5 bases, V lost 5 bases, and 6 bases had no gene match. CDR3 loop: CAISNRDRGYQPQHF. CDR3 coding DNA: TGTGCCATCAGTAACCGGGACAGGGGTTATCAGCCCCAGCATTTT.

The CDR3 bases are TGTGCCAGCAGCCAGGACAGTTGGGTGTCTGGCTACACCTTC. This gives the protein CASSQDSWVSGYTF. The rearrangement links TRBV7-9 to TRBJ1-2, with a possible D match to TRBD1 (6 bases). The V and J ends lost 5 bases and 7 bases respectively, with 17 bases between them. The CDR3 covers 14 residues. CDR1 and CDR2 from the germline V gene are SEHNR and FQNEAQ (reference sequence).

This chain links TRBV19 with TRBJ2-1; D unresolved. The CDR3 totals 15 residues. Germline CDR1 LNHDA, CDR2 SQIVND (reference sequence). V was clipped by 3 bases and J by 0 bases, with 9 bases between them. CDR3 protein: CASSILATSYNEQFF. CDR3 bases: TGTGCCAGTAGTATTCTGGCGACCTCCTACAATGAGCAGTTCTTC. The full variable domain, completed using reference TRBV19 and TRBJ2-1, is DGGITQSPKYLFRKEGQNVTLSCEQNLNHDAMYWYRQDPGQGLRLIYYSQIVNDFQKGDIAEGYSVSREKKESFPLTVTSAQKNPTAFYLCASSILATSYNEQFFGPGTRLTVL.

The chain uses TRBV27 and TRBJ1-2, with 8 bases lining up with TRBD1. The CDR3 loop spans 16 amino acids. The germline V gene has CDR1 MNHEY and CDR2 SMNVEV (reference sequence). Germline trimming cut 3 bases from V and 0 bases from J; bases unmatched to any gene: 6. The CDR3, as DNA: TGTGCCAGCAGTTTTTACGGACAGGGCTCTAACTATGGCTACACCTTC. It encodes CASSFYGQGSNYGYTF.

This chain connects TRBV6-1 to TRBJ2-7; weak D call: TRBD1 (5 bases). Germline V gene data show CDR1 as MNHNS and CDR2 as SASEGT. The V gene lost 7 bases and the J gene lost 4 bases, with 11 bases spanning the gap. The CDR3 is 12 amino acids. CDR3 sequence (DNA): TGTGCCAGCATTTCTGCAGGGTACGAGCAGTACTTC. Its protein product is CASISAGYEQYF.

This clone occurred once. The CDR3 coding sequence is TGTGCCAGCAGCGCTAGCAGGGGACAGGGTTACGAGCAGTACTTC. It encodes CASSASRGQGYEQYF. The rearrangement joins TRBV7-9 to TRBJ2-7; 9 bases align to TRBD1. In germline, CDR1 is SEHNR, CDR2 FQNEAQ (reference sequence). CDR3 length equals 15 residues. The J segment lost 4 bases and the V segment lost 5 bases, leaving 9 bases of the junction unmatched. Full variable domain (remainder filled in from reference TRBV7-9 and TRBJ2-7): DTGVSQNPRHKITKRGQNVTFRCDPISEHNRLYWYRQTLGQGPEFLTYFQNEAQLEKSRLLSDRFSAERPKGSFSTLEIQRTEQGDSAMYLCASSASRGQGYEQYFGPGTRLTVT.

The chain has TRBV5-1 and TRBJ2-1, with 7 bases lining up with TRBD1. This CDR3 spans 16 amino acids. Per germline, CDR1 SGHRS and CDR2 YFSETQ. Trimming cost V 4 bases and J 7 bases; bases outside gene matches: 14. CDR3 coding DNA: TGCGCCAGCAGCCCGACCTTGGGGACAGACTTTAATGAGCAGTTCTTC. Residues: CASSPTLGTDFNEQFF.

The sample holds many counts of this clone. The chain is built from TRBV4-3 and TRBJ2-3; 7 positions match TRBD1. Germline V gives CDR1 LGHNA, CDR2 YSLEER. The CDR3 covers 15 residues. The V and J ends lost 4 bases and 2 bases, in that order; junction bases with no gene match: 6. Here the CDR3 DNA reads TGCGCCAGCAGCCTAGGAACAGGGGCCACAGATACGCAGTATTTT. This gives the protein CASSLGTGATDTQYF.

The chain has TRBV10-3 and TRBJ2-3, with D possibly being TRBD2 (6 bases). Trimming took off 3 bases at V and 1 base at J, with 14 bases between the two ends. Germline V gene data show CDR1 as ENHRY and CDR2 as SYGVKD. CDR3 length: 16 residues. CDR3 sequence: CAISDKGGPGTDTQYF. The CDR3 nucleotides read TGTGCCATCAGTGATAAAGGAGGGCCGGGCACAGATACGCAGTATTTT.

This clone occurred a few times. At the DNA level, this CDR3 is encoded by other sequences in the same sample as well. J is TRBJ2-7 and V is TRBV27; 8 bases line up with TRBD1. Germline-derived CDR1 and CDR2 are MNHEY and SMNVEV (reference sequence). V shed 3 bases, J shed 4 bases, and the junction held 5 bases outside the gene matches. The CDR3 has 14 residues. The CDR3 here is CASSFNGQGYEQYF. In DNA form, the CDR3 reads TGTGCCAGCAGTTTCAACGGACAGGGATACGAGCAGTACTTC.

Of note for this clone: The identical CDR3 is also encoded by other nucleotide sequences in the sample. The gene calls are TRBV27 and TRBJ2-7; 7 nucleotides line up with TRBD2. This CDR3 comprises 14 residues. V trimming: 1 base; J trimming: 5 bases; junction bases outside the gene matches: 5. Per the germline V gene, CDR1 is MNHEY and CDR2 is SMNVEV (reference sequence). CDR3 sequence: CASSLLGGSDEQYF. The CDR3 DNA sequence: TGTGCCAGCAGTTTATTGGGCGGGAGCGACGAGCAGTACTTC.

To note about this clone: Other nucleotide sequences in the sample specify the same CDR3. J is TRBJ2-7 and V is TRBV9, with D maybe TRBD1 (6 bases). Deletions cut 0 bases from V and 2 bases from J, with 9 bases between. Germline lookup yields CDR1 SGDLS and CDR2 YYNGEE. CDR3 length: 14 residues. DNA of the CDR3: TGTGCCAGCAGCGTAGGGGCAGGGGCCTACGAGCAGTACTTC. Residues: CASSVGAGAYEQYF.

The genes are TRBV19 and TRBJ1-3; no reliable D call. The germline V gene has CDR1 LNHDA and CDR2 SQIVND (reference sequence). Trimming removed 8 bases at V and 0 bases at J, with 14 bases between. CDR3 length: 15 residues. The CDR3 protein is CASDGGYFSGNTIYF. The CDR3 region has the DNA TGTGCCAGTGATGGAGGCTACTTCTCTGGAAACACCATATATTTT.

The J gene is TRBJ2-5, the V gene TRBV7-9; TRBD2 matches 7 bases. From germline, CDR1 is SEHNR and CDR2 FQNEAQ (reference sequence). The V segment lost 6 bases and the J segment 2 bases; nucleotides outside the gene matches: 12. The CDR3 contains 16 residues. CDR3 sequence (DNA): TGTGCCAGCAGACTCGGGGGAGGGGAATGGCAAGAGACCCAGTACTTC. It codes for CASRLGGGEWQETQYF.

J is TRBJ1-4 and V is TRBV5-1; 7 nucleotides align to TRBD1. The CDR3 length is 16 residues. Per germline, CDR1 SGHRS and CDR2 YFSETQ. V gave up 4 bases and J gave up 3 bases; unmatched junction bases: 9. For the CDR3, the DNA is TGCGCCAGCAGCGGCGCCCCGACAGGGCCTAATGAAAAACTGTTTTTT. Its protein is CASSGAPTGPNEKLFF.

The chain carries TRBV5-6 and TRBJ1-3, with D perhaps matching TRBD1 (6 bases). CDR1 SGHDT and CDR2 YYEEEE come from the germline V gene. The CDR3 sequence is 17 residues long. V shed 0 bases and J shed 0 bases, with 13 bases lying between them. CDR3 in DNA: TGTGCCAGCAGCTTGGCAGGGGTCGGATTCTCTGGAAACACCATATATTTT. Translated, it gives CASSLAGVGFSGNTIYF.

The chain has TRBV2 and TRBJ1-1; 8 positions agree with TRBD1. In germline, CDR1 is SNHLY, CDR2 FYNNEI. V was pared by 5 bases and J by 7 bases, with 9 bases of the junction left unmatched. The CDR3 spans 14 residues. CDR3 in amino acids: CASSFRTGYDEAFF. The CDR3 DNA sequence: TGTGCCAGCAGTTTCCGGACAGGGTACGATGAAGCTTTCTTT.

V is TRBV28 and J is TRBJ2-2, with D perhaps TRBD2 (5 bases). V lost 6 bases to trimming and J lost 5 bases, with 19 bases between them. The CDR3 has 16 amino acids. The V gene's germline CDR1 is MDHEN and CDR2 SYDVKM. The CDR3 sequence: CASRGVSGLDTGELFF. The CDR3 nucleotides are TGTGCCAGCAGGGGCGTGTCAGGACTCGATACCGGGGAGCTGTTTTTT.

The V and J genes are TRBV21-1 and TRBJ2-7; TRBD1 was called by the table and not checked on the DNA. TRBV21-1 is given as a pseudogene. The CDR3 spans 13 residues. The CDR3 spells CASPDRGQDEQYF. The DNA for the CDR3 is TGTGCCAGCCCTGACAGGGGGCAGGACGAGCAGTACTTC.

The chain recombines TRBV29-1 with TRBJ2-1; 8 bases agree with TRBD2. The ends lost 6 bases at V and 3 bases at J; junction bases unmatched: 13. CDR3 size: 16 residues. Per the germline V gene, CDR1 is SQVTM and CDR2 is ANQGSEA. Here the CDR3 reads CSVLVRAGVFYNEQFF. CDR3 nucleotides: TGCAGCGTCCTAGTCCGAGCGGGAGTCTTCTACAATGAGCAGTTCTTC.